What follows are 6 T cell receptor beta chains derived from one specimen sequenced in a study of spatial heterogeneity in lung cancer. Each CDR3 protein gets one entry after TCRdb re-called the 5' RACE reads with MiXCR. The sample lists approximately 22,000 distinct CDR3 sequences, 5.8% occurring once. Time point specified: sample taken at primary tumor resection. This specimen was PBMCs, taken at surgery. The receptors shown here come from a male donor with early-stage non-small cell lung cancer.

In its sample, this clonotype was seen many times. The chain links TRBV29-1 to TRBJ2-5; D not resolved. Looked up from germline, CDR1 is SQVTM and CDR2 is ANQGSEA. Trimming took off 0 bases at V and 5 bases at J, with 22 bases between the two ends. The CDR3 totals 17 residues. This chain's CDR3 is CSVEEGKGRRESETQYF. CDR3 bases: TGCAGCGTTGAAGAGGGAAAGGGCCGAAGAGAGAGCGAGACCCAGTACTTC.

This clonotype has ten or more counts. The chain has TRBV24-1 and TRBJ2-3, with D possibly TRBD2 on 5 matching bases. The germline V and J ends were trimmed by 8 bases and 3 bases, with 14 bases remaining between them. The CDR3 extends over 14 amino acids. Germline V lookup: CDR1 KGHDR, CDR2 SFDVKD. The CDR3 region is CATTKEVGTDTQYF. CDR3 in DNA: TGTGCCACCACTAAGGAGGTAGGGACAGATACGCAGTATTTT.

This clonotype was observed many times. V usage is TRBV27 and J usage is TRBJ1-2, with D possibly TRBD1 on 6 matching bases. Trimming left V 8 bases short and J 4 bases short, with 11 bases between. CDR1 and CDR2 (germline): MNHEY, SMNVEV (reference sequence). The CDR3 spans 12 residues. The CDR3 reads CASYGRGYGYTF. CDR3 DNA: TGTGCCAGCTACGGCAGGGGCTATGGCTACACCTTC.

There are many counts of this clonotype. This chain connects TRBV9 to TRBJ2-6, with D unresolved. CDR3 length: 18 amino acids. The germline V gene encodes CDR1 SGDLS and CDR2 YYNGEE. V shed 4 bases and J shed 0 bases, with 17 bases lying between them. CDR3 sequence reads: CASSLNPSTFSGANVLTF. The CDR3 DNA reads TGTGCCAGCAGCTTAAACCCCAGCACCTTCTCTGGGGCCAACGTCCTGACTTTC.

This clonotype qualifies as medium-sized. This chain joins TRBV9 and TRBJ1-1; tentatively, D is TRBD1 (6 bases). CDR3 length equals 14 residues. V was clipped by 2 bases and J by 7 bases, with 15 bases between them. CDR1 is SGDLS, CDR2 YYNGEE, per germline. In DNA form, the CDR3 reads TGTGCCAGCAGCGTGGGCGTCCCGGACAGTGAAGCTTTCTTT. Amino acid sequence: CASSVGVPDSEAFF. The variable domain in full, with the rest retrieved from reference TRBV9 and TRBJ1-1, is DSGVTQTPKHLITATGQRVTLRCSPRSGDLSVYWYQQSLDQGLQFLIQYYNGEERAKGNILERFSAQQFPDLHSELNLSSLELGDSALYFCASSVGVPDSEAFFGQGTRLTVV.

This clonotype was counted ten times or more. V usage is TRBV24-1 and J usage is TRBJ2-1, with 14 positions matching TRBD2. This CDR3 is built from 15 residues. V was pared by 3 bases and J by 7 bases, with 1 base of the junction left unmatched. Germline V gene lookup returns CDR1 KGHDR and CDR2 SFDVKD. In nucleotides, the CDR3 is TGTGCCACCAGTGATCGGACTAGCGGGAGGAATGAGCAGTTCTTC. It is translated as CATSDRTSGRNEQFF.